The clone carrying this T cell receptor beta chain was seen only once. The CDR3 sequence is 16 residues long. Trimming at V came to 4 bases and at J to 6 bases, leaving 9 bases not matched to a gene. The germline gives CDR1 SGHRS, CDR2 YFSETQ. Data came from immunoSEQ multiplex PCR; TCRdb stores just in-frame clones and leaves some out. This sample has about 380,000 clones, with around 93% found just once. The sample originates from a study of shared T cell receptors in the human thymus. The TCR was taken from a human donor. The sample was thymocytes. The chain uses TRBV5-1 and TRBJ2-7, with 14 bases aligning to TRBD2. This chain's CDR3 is CASSRPGLAGDSEQYF. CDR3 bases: TGCGCCAGCAGCCGGCCGGGACTAGCGGGAGACTCCGAGCAGTACTTC.